The 20 T cell receptor beta chains listed next were all sequenced from one sample in a study of blood T cells in healthy people across ages. A second PCR of about 6 to 12 cycles used a sample-barcoded 5' primer and a J-beta primer mix. TCRdb redid the calling of the 5' RACE reads with MiXCR, one entry per CDR3 protein. Of about 1,500,000 distinct CDR3 sequences in the sample, 28% were seen once. Sequenced sample: blood. These receptors were obtained from a woman in her 30s in good health.

The V and J genes are TRBV20-1 and TRBJ2-6, with a tentative D call TRBD2 (6 bases). Trimming took off 2 bases at V and 4 bases at J, with 18 bases between the two ends. CDR3 size: 17 residues. The germline CDR1 and CDR2 sequences are DFQATT and SNEGSKA (reference sequence). CDR3 bases: TGCAGTGCTAGATTCCCAACGGGAGTCCCCGGGGCCAACGTCCTGACTTTC. Translated, it gives CSARFPTGVPGANVLTF.

This clonotype appeared many times. The gene calls are TRBV18 and TRBJ2-7; D gene uncertain. The CDR3 has 13 residues. The ends were cut back, 2 bases at V and 3 bases at J, with 8 bases in the middle. The germline gives CDR1 KGHSH, CDR2 LQKENI. The CDR3 region has the DNA TGTGCCAGCTCACCAGACGGAGACTACGAGCAGTACTTC. The encoded protein is CASSPDGDYEQYF.

This clonotype was counted only a few times. V is TRBV2 and J is TRBJ2-3; D might be TRBD1 (6 bases). V was pared by 5 bases and J by 5 bases, with 14 bases between. The germline gives CDR1 SNHLY, CDR2 FYNNEI. The CDR3 covers 14 residues. The CDR3 DNA is TGTGCCAGCAGTCAGCAGGGGACGAGAGATACGCAGTATTTT. Translation: CASSQQGTRDTQYF.

This clonotype was observed at least ten times. The chain employs TRBV7-9 and TRBJ2-5; 7 positions match TRBD1. CDR1 SEHNR and CDR2 FQNEAQ come from the germline V gene (reference sequence). V lost 6 bases, J lost 5 bases, and 9 bases stayed unmatched. There are 14 residues in the CDR3. CDR3 coding DNA: TGTGCCAGCAGATCAGACAGGGTTGGGGAGACCCAGTACTTC. Translation: CASRSDRVGETQYF.

This clonotype was seen only a few times. The chain couples TRBV4-1 to TRBJ2-1; the match to TRBD2 covers 12 bases. V dropped 3 bases and J dropped 0; count of bases not matched to a gene: 6. This CDR3 has 18 residues. Per the germline V gene, CDR1 is MGHRA and CDR2 is YSYEKL. The CDR3 is CASSQLGTSGRSYNEQFF. CDR3 nucleotides: TGCGCCAGCAGCCAGCTGGGGACTAGCGGGCGCTCCTACAATGAGCAGTTCTTC.

There are a few counts of this clonotype. This chain connects TRBV2 to TRBJ2-5; 11 positions agree with TRBD1. The germline V gene has CDR1 SNHLY and CDR2 FYNNEI. This CDR3 comprises 16 residues. J gave up 0 bases and V 4 bases, and 4 bases lay outside the gene matches. Written as DNA, the CDR3 is TGTGCCAGCAGTGTGGGACAGGGGGAGTACCAAGAGACCCAGTACTTC. Amino acids: CASSVGQGEYQETQYF.

This chain links TRBV4-3 with TRBJ2-3; the D gene is possibly TRBD2 (6 bases). Germline assignment: CDR1 LGHNA and CDR2 YSLEER. V gave up 0 bases and J gave up 2 bases, with 12 bases separating them. The length of the CDR3 is 16 residues. CDR3 in amino acids: CASSQDLAGITDTQYF. Here the CDR3 DNA reads TGCGCCAGCAGCCAAGACTTGGCGGGAATCACAGATACGCAGTATTTT.

The chain has TRBV14 and TRBJ2-5, with D hard to call. Trimming pared 1 base from V and 7 bases from J, leaving 16 bases between. Per the germline V gene, CDR1 is SGHDN and CDR2 is FVKESK. CDR3 size: 15 residues. CDR3 protein: CASSQVSQSKGTQYF. CDR3 nucleotide sequence: TGTGCCAGCAGCCAAGTTTCACAGAGTAAGGGGACCCAGTACTTC.

This clonotype was counted between two and nine times. One end of the junction is discordant with germline, which a read error may explain. This rearrangement joins TRBV14 to TRBJ2-5; the D is unclear. This CDR3 is built from 15 residues. Germline-derived CDR1 and CDR2 are SGHDN and FVKESK. Here the CDR3 DNA reads TGTGCCAGCAGCCAAGATAGGACCTATCAAGAAACCCAGTACTTC. Its translation is CASSQDRTYQETQYF. Looking up the rest from reference TRBV14 and TRBJ2-5 gives the full variable domain: EAGVTQFPSHSVIEKGQTVTLRCDPISGHDNLYWYRRVMGKEIKFLLHFVKESKQDESGMPNNRFLAERTGGTYSTLKVQPAELEDSGVYFCASSQDRTYQETQYFGPGTRLLVL.

The V and J genes are TRBV6-5 and TRBJ1-4, with a possible D match to TRBD1 (5 bases). The V gene lost 0 bases and the J gene lost 8 bases, with 13 bases spanning the gap. This CDR3 contains 15 residues. The germline gives CDR1 MNHEY, CDR2 SVGAGI. CDR3 sequence reads: CASSYSGGVREKLFF. Written as DNA, the CDR3 is TGTGCCAGCAGTTACTCGGGAGGGGTGAGGGAAAAACTGTTTTTT.

This clonotype was observed a few times. The V call is TRBV29-1, the J call TRBJ1-1; tentatively, D is TRBD1 (5 bases). The V gene lost 0 bases and the J gene lost 1 base, with 12 bases spanning the gap. In germline, CDR1 is SQVTM, CDR2 ANQGSEA. This CDR3 has 15 amino acids. The chain's CDR3 is CSVEEGTRGNTEAFF. CDR3 bases: TGCAGCGTTGAAGAAGGAACGAGGGGGAACACTGAAGCTTTCTTT. The whole variable domain, filled in from reference TRBV29-1 and TRBJ1-1, reads SAVISQKPSRDICQRGTSLTIQCQVDSQVTMMFWYRQQPGQSLTLIATANQGSEATYESGFVIDKFPISRPNLTFSTLTVSNMSPEDSSIYLCSVEEGTRGNTEAFFGQGTRLTVV.

About this clonotype: Germline is not matched at one junction end, which may reflect a read error. J is TRBJ1-4 and V is TRBV12-3 or TRBV12-4, with D possibly TRBD1 on 5 matching bases. The CDR3 is 15 residues long. The CDR3: CASSLRRQGSEKLCF. CDR3 bases: TGTGCCAGCAGTTTACGAAGGCAGGGTAGTGAAAAACTGTGTTTT.

The V gene is TRBV7-9, the J gene TRBJ2-7; TRBD1 or TRBD2 may be the D gene (5 bases each). Germline CDR1 and CDR2: SEHNR and FQNEAQ (reference sequence). The CDR3 is 15 residues long. V was shortened by 1 base and J by 0 bases, with 10 bases between the two germline ends. CDR3 nucleotide sequence: TGTGCCAGCAGCTTAGGGGACGTACTCTCCTACGAGCAGTACTTC. Its protein product is CASSLGDVLSYEQYF.

The V and J genes are TRBV10-3 and TRBJ2-1; D perhaps matches TRBD2 (5 bases). Trimming removed 3 bases from V and 6 bases from J, with 9 bases in between. The germline CDR1 and CDR2 sequences are ENHRY and SYGVKD. The CDR3 spans 13 residues. Written as DNA, the CDR3 is TGTGCCATCAGTGACGGACTGAGCAATGAGCAGTTCTTC. It is translated as CAISDGLSNEQFF.

This clonotype occurred many times. The rearrangement uses TRBV6-5 and TRBJ1-2; the D is unclear. Germline lookup yields CDR1 MNHEY and CDR2 SVGAGI. V was pared by 0 bases and J by 3 bases, with 11 bases between. This CDR3 has 15 residues. CDR3 DNA: TGTGCCAGCAGTTACTCGACGGACGGTGACTATGGCTACACCTTC. Amino acids: CASSYSTDGDYGYTF.

This clonotype was counted many times. The chain has TRBV6-2 or TRBV6-3 and TRBJ2-1, with D maybe TRBD2 (5 bases). The V and J ends lost 6 bases and 9 bases respectively, with 18 bases between them. Germline assignment: CDR1 MNHEY and CDR2 SVGEGT. This CDR3 has 14 amino acids. The CDR3 DNA follows: TGTGCCAGCAGACAAGGAGACGGGATAGGTGAGCAGTTCTTC. It yields the protein CASRQGDGIGEQFF.

Many counts were recorded for this clonotype. The chain recombines TRBV5-1 with TRBJ2-7; D is uncertain. CDR1 and CDR2 from the germline V gene are SGHRS and YFSETQ. With 0 bases removed from V and 1 base from J, the gap between germline ends came to 8 bases. The CDR3 extends over 14 amino acids. The CDR3 reads CASSLGGHSYEQYF. The DNA of the CDR3 is TGCGCCAGCAGCTTGGGCGGTCATTCCTACGAGCAGTACTTC.

A few counts support this clonotype. The chain has TRBV20-1 and TRBJ1-2; D unclear. CDR3 length: 12 amino acids. With 1 base removed from V and 7 bases from J, the gap between germline ends came to 10 bases. Germline V gene sequence: CDR1 DFQATT, CDR2 SNEGSKA (reference sequence). In DNA, the CDR3 is TGCAGTGCTAGAGTCGGGAGGATTGGCTACACCTTC. This encodes CSARVGRIGYTF.

This clonotype was found a few times. The chain joins TRBV5-1 to TRBJ2-1; D uncertain. Looked up from germline, CDR1 is SGHRS and CDR2 is YFSETQ. This CDR3 has 15 residues. V was trimmed by 4 bases and J by 8 bases, leaving 19 bases between them. This CDR3 is CASSPSRLVFHEQFF. The CDR3 DNA is TGCGCCAGCAGCCCGTCGAGGTTAGTGTTCCATGAGCAGTTCTTC. Based on the CDR3 plus reference TRBV5-1 and TRBJ2-1, the full variable domain is KAGVTQTPRYLIKTRGQQVTLSCSPISGHRSVSWYQQTPGQGLQFLFEYFSETQRNKGNFPGRFSGRQFSNSRSEMNVSTLELGDSALYLCASSPSRLVFHEQFFGPGTRLTVL.

The V and J genes are TRBV6-2 or TRBV6-3 and TRBJ2-3, with 8 bases aligning to TRBD1. The ends lost 6 bases at V and 2 bases at J; junction bases unmatched: 10. Germline V CDR1 and CDR2: MNHEY, SVGEGT. The CDR3 runs 16 residues. CDR3 sequence reads: CASSSAAGQATDTQYF. DNA of the CDR3: TGTGCCAGCAGCTCAGCGGCGGGACAGGCCACAGATACGCAGTATTTT.